These 8 T cell receptor beta chains came from one sample sequenced in a study of control samples from healthy donors and cancer patients (TCRdb year 2020). The protocol used for the library was the immunoSEQ multiplex PCR assay. TCRdb provides this immuneACCESS table in a form limited to in-frame rearrangements. Some clones are lacking; in checked studies, under half of them reflect an unresolved V gene, and why the rest are absent is not known. Here the sample has approximately 51,000 clones; 75% to 90% occur a single time. Jointly, the top ten make up 10% of the sample. Sample: blood. These receptors came from an older man in good health.

This clone showed up many times. V gene TRBV11-2 combines with J gene TRBJ1-1, with D possibly being TRBD1 (6 bases). CDR3 size: 14 residues. Germline values: CDR1 SGHAT, CDR2 FQNNGV. Trimming left V 3 bases short and J 3 bases short, with 11 bases between. CDR3 in DNA: TGTGCCAGCAGCTTTTACGCAGGGGACACTGAAGCTTTCTTT. Amino acid sequence: CASSFYAGDTEAFF.

V and J are TRBV27 and TRBJ2-1, with 10 bases fitting TRBD2. CDR1 MNHEY and CDR2 SMNVEV come from the germline V gene (reference sequence). The CDR3 has 19 amino acids. V shed 6 bases and J 0 bases; nucleotides not matched to a gene: 14. The CDR3 is CASSHWGTSADYSYNEQFF. The CDR3 DNA is TGTGCCAGCAGCCATTGGGGGACTAGCGCCGATTACTCCTACAATGAGCAGTTCTTC.

The J gene is TRBJ2-6, the V gene TRBV5-1, with a possible D match to TRBD2 (5 bases). Per germline, CDR1 SGHRS and CDR2 YFSETQ. Trimming removed 7 bases at V and 0 bases at J, with 8 bases between. The CDR3 spans 14 residues. CDR3 DNA sequence: TGCGCCAGCGCGGAGGACTCTGGGGCCAACGTCCTGACTTTC. Its translation: CASAEDSGANVLTF.

This chain uses TRBV20-1 with TRBJ1-5, with D perhaps matching TRBD1 (6 bases). The CDR3 has 14 amino acids. Germline assignment: CDR1 DFQATT and CDR2 SNEGSKA (reference sequence). The ends were cut back, 3 bases at V and 2 bases at J, with 11 bases in the middle. The CDR3 DNA reads TGCAGTGCTAGTAGGGGGTTCGGCAATCAGCCCCAGCATTTT. Its translation: CSASRGFGNQPQHF.

This chain uses TRBV28 with TRBJ2-1; the match to TRBD2 covers 12 bases. CDR1 and CDR2 from the germline V gene are MDHEN and SYDVKM. Losses at the gene ends were 0 bases for V and 7 bases for J; bases not matched to a gene: 7. The CDR3 is 17 residues long. CDR3 loop: CASSLWALAGGPNEQFF. CDR3 nucleotide sequence: TGTGCCAGCAGTTTATGGGCTCTAGCGGGAGGGCCGAATGAGCAGTTCTTC. The full variable domain, rest sourced from reference TRBV28 and TRBJ2-1, is DVKVTQSSRYLVKRTGEKVFLECVQDMDHENMFWYRQDPGLGLRLIYFSYDVKMKEKGDIPEGYSVSREKKERFSLILESASTNQTSMYLCASSLWALAGGPNEQFFGPGTRLTVL.

Note on this clone: The germline gene is not matched at one end of the junction; a read error may be the cause. Other DNA sequences in this specimen translate into the identical CDR3. J is TRBJ2-1 and V is TRBV5-1; no clear D. Germline CDR1 SGHRS, CDR2 YFSETQ. The CDR3 is made up of 16 amino acids. The CDR3 region is CASSLGNGPPYNEQFF. The DNA of the CDR3 is TGCGCCAGCAGCTTGGGGAACGGACCGCCATACAATGAGCAATTCTTC. Based on the CDR3 plus reference TRBV5-1 and TRBJ2-1, the full variable domain is KAGVTQTPRYLIKTRGQQVTLSCSPISGHRSVSWYQQTPGQGLQFLFEYFSETQRNKGNFPGRFSGRQFSNSRSEMNVSTLELGDSALYLCASSLGNGPPYNEQFFGPGTRLTVL.

This clone has only a few counts. This chain uses TRBV11-2 with TRBJ2-4; D ambiguous. CDR1 is SGHAT, CDR2 FQNNGV, per germline. The CDR3 spans 14 residues. Trimming removed 4 bases from V and 3 bases from J, with 10 bases in between. The CDR3 protein is CASSSGFVKNIQYF. The CDR3 DNA sequence: TGTGCCAGCAGCTCAGGCTTCGTCAAAAACATTCAGTACTTC. Supplemented by reference TRBV11-2 and TRBJ2-4, the full variable domain reads EAGVAQSPRYKIIEKRQSVAFWCNPISGHATLYWYQQILGQGPKLLIQFQNNGVVDDSQLPKDRFSAERLKGVDSTLKIQPAKLEDSAVYLCASSSGFVKNIQYFGAGTRLSVL.

The chain employs TRBV11-3 and TRBJ2-7; 9 nucleotides align to TRBD2. The V segment lost 7 bases and the J segment 5 bases; nucleotides outside the gene matches: 12. Germline CDR1 SGHNT, CDR2 YENEEA. This CDR3 is 15 amino acids long. DNA of the CDR3: TGTGCCAGCACGACTCTAGCGGGAATTACCCACGAGCAGTACTTC. Amino acid sequence: CASTTLAGITHEQYF.